This T cell receptor (beta chain) was sequenced in a study of response to subunit inactivated influenza vaccine. TCRdb re-called the RT-PCR reads with MiXCR, one entry per CDR3 protein. The repertoire holds some 540,000 distinct CDR3 sequences, with under 30% as singletons. This CDR3 comprises 15 residues. Germline CDR1 LGHNA, CDR2 YSLEER. J lost 8 bases, V lost 0 bases, and 8 bases had no gene match. This same sample was also taken into another study, of T cells expressing NK-cell markers. This second report adds: Libraries used 5'RACE template switching adding universal primer site and UMIs. All TCR beta repertoires analysed originated from sorted CD3+CD56+NKG2C+, CD3+CD56+NKG2C- and CD3+CD56-NKG2C+ T cells. Several donors showed these clonotypes also leading the CD3+CD56-NKG2C+ fraction.

The receptor's source is a man aged 45-65 years who received an inactivated influenza vaccine. This sample comprised CD4+ T cells sorted from PBMCs, obtained less than 13 days after vaccination. The chain combines TRBV4-3 with TRBJ1-2; 8 bases map to TRBD1. CDR3 protein: CASSQETGAKWGYTF. For the CDR3, the DNA is TGCGCCAGCAGCCAAGAGACAGGGGCCAAGTGGGGCTACACCTTC.